This record covers a single T cell receptor (beta chain). The sample originates from a study of blood T cell repertoires in COVID-19. The CDR3 is 16 residues long. CDR1 MNHEY and CDR2 SMNVEV come from the germline V gene (reference sequence). J was trimmed by 1 base and V by 2 bases; bases with no gene match: 4. Original processing methods: Using reference gene primer amplification, nucleated cell counts were estimated. Clones were sequenced by immunoSEQ multiplex PCR, and TCRdb holds only the in-frame ones, with some missing. That table is the source of V, J and clone size, and D and trimming were worked out from the DNA. The sample lists around 270,000 clones, over 75% occurring once.

The sample comprised peripheral blood. The source is a human donor with COVID-19, enrolled during active disease. The donor label of this sample is uncertain. The chain has TRBV27 and TRBJ2-2; the match to TRBD2 covers 7 bases. CDR3 DNA sequence: TGTGCCAGCAGTTTAGACCTAGCGGAGAACACCGGGGAGCTGTTTTTT. Translated: CASSLDLAENTGELFF.